These 20 T cell receptor beta chains originate from one sample sequenced in a study of blood T cell repertoires in COVID-19. Only in-frame clones appear in the TCRdb table, and some are missing; sequencing was by immunoSEQ multiplex PCR. The data show roughly 140,000 clones, more than 85% seen once. The sequenced sample was peripheral blood. The receptors come from a human donor in a cohort sampled during active COVID-19.

The table lists this clone with a count of one. V gene TRBV2 combines with J gene TRBJ1-3; D ambiguous. Deletions cut 1 base from V and 1 base from J, with 11 bases between. Per the germline V gene, CDR1 is SNHLY and CDR2 is FYNNEI. The CDR3 is made up of 16 amino acids. The CDR3 protein is CASSEGATRSGNTIYF. For the CDR3, the DNA is TGTGCCAGCAGTGAAGGGGCGACCCGTTCTGGAAACACCATATATTTT. The entire variable domain, with the rest obtained from reference TRBV2 and TRBJ1-3, is as follows: EPEVTQTPSHQVTQMGQEVILRCVPISNHLYFYWYRQILGQKVEFLVSFYNNEISEKSEIFDDQFSVERPDGSNFTLKIRSTKLEDSAMYFCASSEGATRSGNTIYFGEGSWLTVV.

The chain couples TRBV28 to TRBJ1-1; D not certain. The germline V and J ends were trimmed by 7 bases and 6 bases, with 12 bases remaining between them. The CDR3 contains 12 residues. Germline V lookup: CDR1 MDHEN, CDR2 SYDVKM. Here the CDR3 DNA reads TGTGCCAGCAAACCCACGTGGCCTGAAGCTTTCTTT. Protein: CASKPTWPEAFF.

The rearrangement links TRBV7-3 to TRBJ2-1; D gene uncertain. CDR1 is SGHTA and CDR2 is FQGTGA in the germline V gene. The CDR3 is 14 residues long. V lost 5 bases to trimming and J lost 4 bases, with 12 bases between them. CDR3 nucleotides: TGTGCCAGCAGCCAACGAGCTACTTACAATGAGCAGTTCTTC. Protein product: CASSQRATYNEQFF.

This rearrangement joins TRBV10-2 to TRBJ2-7; 10 nucleotides agree with TRBD2. Trimming removed 6 bases from V and 0 bases from J; junction bases left unmatched: 5. The CDR3 spans 15 residues. Germline CDR1 is WSHSY and CDR2 is SAAADI. The CDR3 DNA reads as TGCGCCAGCAGACAGGGACTAGCGAGCTCCTACGAGCAGTACTTC. This gives the protein CASRQGLASSYEQYF.

J is TRBJ2-2 and V is TRBV7-2; 7 bases are a match to TRBD2. The V segment lost 1 base and the J segment 6 bases; nucleotides outside the gene matches: 2. The CDR3 runs to 14 residues. CDR1 SGHTA and CDR2 FQGNSA come from the germline V gene. The CDR3 loop is CASSLGLASGELFF. CDR3 nucleotide sequence: TGTGCCAGCAGCTTAGGACTAGCTTCCGGGGAGCTGTTTTTT.

The chain employs TRBV4-1 and TRBJ1-3; D not certain. The germline gives CDR1 MGHRA, CDR2 YSYEKL. V lost 0 bases and J lost 0, with 9 bases in between. The CDR3 sequence is 16 residues long. The CDR3 region is CASSQELLLSGNTIYF. The CDR3 bases are TGCGCCAGCAGCCAAGAACTCCTCCTCTCTGGAAACACCATATATTTT.

The sample holds one count of this clone. The chain is built from TRBV4-1 and TRBJ2-5; D not certain. The V and J ends lost 4 bases and 5 bases respectively, with 11 bases between them. In germline, CDR1 is MGHRA, CDR2 YSYEKL. The CDR3 is 13 residues long. Written as DNA, the CDR3 is TGCGCCAGCAGCCGCCTAGAGGCGGAGACCCAGTACTTC. Protein product: CASSRLEAETQYF.

This clone has a single count. The germline gene is not matched at one end of the junction; a read error may be the cause. This chain joins TRBV7-8 and TRBJ2-7; 9 nucleotides line up with TRBD1. This CDR3 contains 14 residues. Germline values: CDR1 SGHVS, CDR2 FQNEAQ. Written as DNA, the CDR3 is TGTGCCAGCAGCACCGGGACAGGGTCCTCCGAGCAGTACTTC. Translated, it gives CASSTGTGSSEQYF.

The chain combines TRBV28 with TRBJ2-7; 9 nucleotides agree with TRBD2. Germline V gene sequence: CDR1 MDHEN, CDR2 SYDVKM. CDR3 length equals 15 residues. V gave up 4 bases and J gave up 4 bases; unmatched junction bases: 8. The CDR3 loop is CASSSLSGSEYEQYF. DNA of the CDR3: TGTGCCAGCAGTTCCCTTAGCGGGAGTGAATACGAGCAGTACTTC. Variable domain in full (rest from reference TRBV28 and TRBJ2-7): DVKVTQSSRYLVKRTGEKVFLECVQDMDHENMFWYRQDPGLGLRLIYFSYDVKMKEKGDIPEGYSVSREKKERFSLILESASTNQTSMYLCASSSLSGSEYEQYFGPGTRLTVT.

The chain carries TRBV5-1 and TRBJ2-1; 11 bases are shared with TRBD2. Losses at the gene ends were 4 bases for V and 6 bases for J; bases not matched to a gene: 6. The CDR3 covers 15 residues. CDR1 and CDR2 from the germline V gene are SGHRS and YFSETQ. The CDR3 loop reads CASSVLAGVVNEQFF. The CDR3 DNA reads as TGCGCCAGCAGCGTACTAGCGGGAGTGGTCAATGAGCAGTTCTTC.

V usage is TRBV19 and J usage is TRBJ1-5; D might be TRBD1 (6 bases). The ends were cut back, 7 bases at V and 1 base at J, with 14 bases in the middle. The CDR3 loop spans 15 amino acids. Germline V CDR1 and CDR2: LNHDA, SQIVND (reference sequence). CDR3 amino acids: CASKTGTASNQPQHF. The CDR3 DNA sequence: TGTGCCAGTAAGACAGGAACGGCAAGCAATCAGCCCCAGCATTTT.

The V and J genes are TRBV7-3 and TRBJ2-3; 7 nucleotides agree with TRBD2. The V gene end was trimmed by 2 bases and the J gene end by 5 bases; junction bases not matched to a gene: 1. CDR1 and CDR2 (germline): SGHTA, FQGTGA. The CDR3 runs to 13 residues. In DNA form, the CDR3 reads TGTGCCAGCAGCTTAGCGGGGGAAGATACGCAGTATTTT. It specifies CASSLAGEDTQYF.

This chain links TRBV6-6 with TRBJ1-2, with TRBD1 identical over 7 bases. V lost 5 bases to trimming and J lost 6 bases; unmatched junction nucleotides: 12. CDR3 length equals 15 residues. Germline V CDR1 and CDR2: MNHNY, SVGAGI (reference sequence). CDR3 sequence: CASSVRDSPGHGYTF. CDR3 nucleotide sequence: TGTGCCAGCAGTGTAAGGGACAGTCCGGGGCATGGCTACACCTTC.

This rearrangement joins TRBV2 to TRBJ2-3; possibly TRBD2 for D (6 bases). CDR1 is SNHLY and CDR2 is FYNNEI in the germline V gene. The CDR3 length is 14 residues. The V end lost 5 bases, the J end lost 4 bases, and 13 bases lay between the germline ends. CDR3 in DNA: TGTGCCAGCAGTATAGAACCGGGGGCAGATACGCAGTATTTT. It yields the protein CASSIEPGADTQYF.

The V and J genes are TRBV12-3 or TRBV12-4 and TRBJ1-4; D is unclear. The CDR3 has 13 residues. The ends were cut back, 6 bases at V and 4 bases at J, with 9 bases in the middle. The CDR3 coding sequence is TGTGCCAGCAGCCGCCGGGATAATGAAAAACTGTTTTTT. Translating gives CASSRRDNEKLFF.

This chain uses TRBV15 with TRBJ1-5; D might be TRBD1 (5 bases). The CDR3 has 15 amino acids. V lost 0 bases and J 5 bases, leaving 11 bases between the germline ends. Looked up from germline, CDR1 is LNHNV and CDR2 is YYDKDF (reference sequence). The CDR3 sequence is CATSRDLGGYQPQHF. CDR3 in DNA: TGTGCCACCAGCAGAGATTTGGGGGGGTATCAGCCCCAGCATTTT.

In its sample, this clone was seen a few times. The gene calls are TRBV7-2 and TRBJ1-3, with 8 bases lining up with TRBD1. V trimming: 5 bases; J trimming: 5 bases; junction bases outside the gene matches: 5. The V gene's germline CDR1 is SGHTA and CDR2 FQGNSA. This CDR3 spans 14 amino acids. The CDR3, as DNA: TGTGCCAGCAGCAGCGACAGGGGAAGAAACACCATATATTTT. It codes for CASSSDRGRNTIYF.

V gene TRBV18 combines with J gene TRBJ1-3; D unclear. The CDR3 runs to 16 residues. Germline V CDR1 and CDR2: KGHSH, LQKENI. Trimming shortened V by 0 bases and J by 4 bases, and 13 bases separated the two germline ends. CDR3 DNA: TGTGCCAGCTCACCACCGGGCCCGTTATTCGGAAACACCATATATTTT. It yields the protein CASSPPGPLFGNTIYF.

This clone has only a few counts. The chain is built from TRBV10-3 and TRBJ1-3, with D tentatively TRBD1 (5 bases). The CDR3 totals 14 residues. V was pared by 7 bases and J by 4 bases, with 14 bases between. From germline, CDR1 is ENHRY and CDR2 SYGVKD. CDR3 sequence: CAIMRGQGGNTIYF. CDR3 in DNA: TGTGCCATCATGAGAGGTCAGGGAGGAAACACCATATATTTT.

The CDR3 nucleotides read TGTGCCAGCAGCCGTCATAGCGGGGGGGCGACAGATACGCAGTATTTT. Amino acids: CASSRHSGGATDTQYF. The rearrangement joins TRBV7-2 to TRBJ2-3; the match to TRBD2 covers 11 bases. This CDR3 has 16 amino acids. Germline values: CDR1 SGHTA, CDR2 FQGNSA. Losses at the gene ends were 5 bases for V and 3 bases for J; bases not matched to a gene: 7.